This T cell receptor beta chain emerged from a study of Ad26.COV2.S vaccination and SARS-CoV-2 variants. The study's findings and limits: Among vaccine recipients, spike-specific TCR breadth exceeded that of placebo recipients.

Treatment described: over 15 received Ad26.COV2.S at low or high dose, single or two shots; roughly five received placebo; per-sample allocation not given. The samples were gathered on day 63 after the first injection of vaccine or placebo. Data came from immunoSEQ multiplex PCR; TCRdb stores just in-frame clones and leaves some out. The data show some 290,000 clones, just under 85% seen once. CDR3 length: 19 residues. With 2 bases removed from V and 3 bases from J, the gap between germline ends came to 22 bases. CDR1 and CDR2 from the germline V gene are KGHSH and LQKENI. Note on this clone: Antigen unknown.

This TCR derives from a person aged 18-65 years who received the Ad26.COV2.S COVID-19 vaccine or a placebo. The chain uses TRBV18 and TRBJ1-4, with D possibly TRBD1 on 6 matching bases. Material: peripheral blood, obtained in a trial of Ad26.COV2.S vaccine versus placebo. The CDR3 is CASSPKGQGTSGPNEKLFF. CDR3 DNA sequence: TGTGCCAGCTCACCAAAAGGGCAGGGGACAAGCGGGCCTAATGAAAAACTGTTTTTT.